This T cell receptor beta chain was observed in a study of T-cell reconstitution after alpha-beta-depleted transplantation in children. As it was prepared, the TCRbeta library received unique molecular identifiers. Each CDR3 protein is one row after TCRdb ran MiXCR on the PCR reads. Of more than 85,000 distinct CDR3 sequences in the sample, roughly 7.6% were seen once. V lost 5 bases and J lost 0, with 18 bases in between. This CDR3 has 17 residues. Per the germline V gene, CDR1 is SGHVS and CDR2 is FQNEAQ. Study-wide results and limits: In patients about two months after transplant, alpha-beta T cells reportedly arose from several hundred expanded graft clones. T-cell numbers and diversity, one year after transplant, stemmed largely from T cells that were newly produced. Certain patients had high TCRbeta diversity at day 60, and it came from recipient T cells and thymic progenitors that survived.

Of note for this clonotype: Its specificity is not known.

The sequence derives from a boy aged 2 to 10 with acute lymphoblastic leukemia, due to receive a stem cell transplant. The genes are TRBV7-8 and TRBJ2-3, with D tentatively TRBD2 (6 bases). This sample comprised PBMCs, obtained before TCRalphabeta/CD19-depleted stem cell transplant. CDR3 nucleotides: TGTGCCAGCAGCCGCGGGGCTAGGGTCACTAGCACAGATACGCAGTATTTT. Protein product: CASSRGARVTSTDTQYF.